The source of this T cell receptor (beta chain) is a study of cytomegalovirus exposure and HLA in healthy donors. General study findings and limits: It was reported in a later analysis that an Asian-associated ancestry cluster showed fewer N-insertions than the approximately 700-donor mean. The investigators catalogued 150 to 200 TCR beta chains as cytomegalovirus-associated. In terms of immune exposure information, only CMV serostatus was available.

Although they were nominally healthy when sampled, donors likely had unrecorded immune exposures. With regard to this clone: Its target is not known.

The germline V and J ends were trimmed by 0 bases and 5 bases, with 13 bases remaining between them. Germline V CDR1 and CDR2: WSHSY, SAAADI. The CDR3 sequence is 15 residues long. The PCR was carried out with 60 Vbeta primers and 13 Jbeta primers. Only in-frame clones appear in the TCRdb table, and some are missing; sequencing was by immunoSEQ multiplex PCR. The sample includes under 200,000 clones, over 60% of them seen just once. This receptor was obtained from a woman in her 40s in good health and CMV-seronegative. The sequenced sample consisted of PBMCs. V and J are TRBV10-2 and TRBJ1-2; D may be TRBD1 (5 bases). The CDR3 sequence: CASSESVRVGYGYTF. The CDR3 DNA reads TGCGCCAGCAGTGAGTCAGTCAGGGTGGGATATGGCTACACCTTC.